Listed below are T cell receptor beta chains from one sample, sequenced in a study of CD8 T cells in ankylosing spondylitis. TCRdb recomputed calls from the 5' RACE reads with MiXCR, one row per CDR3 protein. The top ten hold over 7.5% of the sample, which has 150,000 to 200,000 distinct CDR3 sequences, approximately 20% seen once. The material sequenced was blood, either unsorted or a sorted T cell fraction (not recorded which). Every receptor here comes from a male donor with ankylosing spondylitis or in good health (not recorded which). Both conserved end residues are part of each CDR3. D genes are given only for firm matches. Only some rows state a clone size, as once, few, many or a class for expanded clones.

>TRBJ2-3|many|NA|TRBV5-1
TGCGCCAGCAGCTATTGGGGCAGGGATAGCACAGATACGCAGTATTTT
CASSYWGRDSTDTQYF
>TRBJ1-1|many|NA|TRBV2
TGTGCCAGCTTCAGGCTCTGGGATGAAGCTTTCTTT
CASFRLWDEAFF
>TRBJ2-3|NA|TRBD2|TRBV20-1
TGCAGTGCTATCGACGGGAGGTCCGTCACAGATACGCAGTATTTT
CSAIDGRSVTDTQYF
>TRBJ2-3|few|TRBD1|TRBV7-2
TGTGCCAGCAGGAGGACAGGACTGGGGGCTAGCACAGATACGCAGTATTTT
CASRRTGLGASTDTQYF
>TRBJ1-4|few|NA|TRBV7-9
TGTGCCAGCAGCTTGTCACTGCACGCAACTAATGAAAAACTGTTTTTT
CASSLSLHATNEKLFF
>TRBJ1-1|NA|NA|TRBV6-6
TGTGCCAGCAGTTACTCGATGGGGGGGGCTTTCTTT
CASSYSMGGAFF
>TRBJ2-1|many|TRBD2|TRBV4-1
TGCGCCAGCAGCCAAGAAGGGACTAGCCAAGGGAGGGCCTACAATGAGCAGTTCTTC
CASSQEGTSQGRAYNEQFF
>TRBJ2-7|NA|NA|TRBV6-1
TGTGCCAGCAGTGAAAAGACAGTCTCCTACGAGCAGTACTTC
CASSEKTVSYEQYF
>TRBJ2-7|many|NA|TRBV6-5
TGTGCCAGCAGTTACCTCAGGGCGGGGTTCTACGAGCAGTACTTC
CASSYLRAGFYEQYF
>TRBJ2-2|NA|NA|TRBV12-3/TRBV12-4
TGTGCCAGCAGTCGCTTGTTTTCCGGGGAGCTGTTTTTT
CASSRLFSGELFF
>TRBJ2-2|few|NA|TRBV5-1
TGCGCCAGCAGCTGGAACGGGGACACCGGGGAGCTGTTTTTT
CASSWNGDTGELFF
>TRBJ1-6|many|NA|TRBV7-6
TGTGCCAGCAGCTTGACCGCTCCAAGCTCCTATAATTCACCCCTCCACTTT
CASSLTAPSSYNSPLHF
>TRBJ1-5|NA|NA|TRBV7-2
TGTGCCAGCAGCTGGAGGGGGGTTGGGAATCAGCCCCAGCATTTT
CASSWRGVGNQPQHF
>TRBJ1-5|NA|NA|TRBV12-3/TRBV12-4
TGTGCCAGCAGGACGTCAACTAGCGGGAGGTCAGATACGCAGCATTTT
CASRTSTSGRSDTQHF
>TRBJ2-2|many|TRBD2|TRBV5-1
TGCGCCAGCAGCTTGCCGCGGGGGTCGAACACCGGGGAGCTGTTTTTT
CASSLPRGSNTGELFF
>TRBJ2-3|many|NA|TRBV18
TGTGCCAGCTCACCCCCGGGATCCGATACGCAGTATTTT
CASSPPGSDTQYF
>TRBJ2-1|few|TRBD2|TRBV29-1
TGCAGCGCTGAAACCCAGAGTCGGACTAGCCTAAGGGTCAATGAGCAGTTCTTC
CSAETQSRTSLRVNEQFF
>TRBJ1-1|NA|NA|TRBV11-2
TGTGCCAGCACCCTTGATAGGGGGAGCACTGAAGCTTTCTTT
CASTLDRGSTEAFF
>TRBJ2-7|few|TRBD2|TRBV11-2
TGTGCCAGCAGCTTAGCGGCTAGCGGGAGATCTTACGAGCAGTACTTC
CASSLAASGRSYEQYF
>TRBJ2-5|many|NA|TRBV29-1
TGCAGCGCGGGTGGAGAGACCCAGTACTTC
CSAGGETQYF
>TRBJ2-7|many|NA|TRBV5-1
TGCGCCAGCAGCATCGGACTTTCCTACGAGCAGTACTTC
CASSIGLSYEQYF
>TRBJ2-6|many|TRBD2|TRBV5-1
TGCGCCAGCAGTTCGAGGGGACTACCCCTTTCTGGGGCCAACGTCCTGACTTTC
CASSSRGLPLSGANVLTF
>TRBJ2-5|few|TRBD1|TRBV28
TGTGCCAGCAGTTACCGGGACAGGGATAGCCAGTACTTC
CASSYRDRDSQYF
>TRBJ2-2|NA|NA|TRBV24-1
TGTGCCACCAGTGATTTGTCTGGGCGGAACACCGGGGAGCTGTTTTTT
CATSDLSGRNTGELFF
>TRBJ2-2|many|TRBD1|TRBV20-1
TGCAGTGCTAGACAGGGGGCGCGCACCGGGGAGCTGTTTTTT
CSARQGARTGELFF
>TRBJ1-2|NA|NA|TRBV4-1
TGCGCCAGCAGCCAAGACCGGGGTCGGGTTGGGGGCTACACCTTC
CASSQDRGRVGGYTF
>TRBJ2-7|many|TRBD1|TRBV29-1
TGCAGCGTTGGAGGGACAGGGCCCTACGAGCAGTACTTC
CSVGGTGPYEQYF
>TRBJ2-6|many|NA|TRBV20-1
TGCAGTGCTAGCGGTCAATTCTCTGGGGCCAACGTCCTGACTTTC
CSASGQFSGANVLTF
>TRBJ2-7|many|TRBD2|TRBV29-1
TGCAGCGTTGTGCCTAGCGGGAGCTACGAGCAGTACTTC
CSVVPSGSYEQYF
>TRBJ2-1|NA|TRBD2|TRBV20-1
TGCAGTGCCACACCCGGGACTAGCTCCCAACTATCCTACAATGAGCAGTTCTTC
CSATPGTSSQLSYNEQFF
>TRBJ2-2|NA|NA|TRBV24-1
TGTGCCACCAGTGCCATTACCGGGGAGCTGTTTTTT
CATSAITGELFF
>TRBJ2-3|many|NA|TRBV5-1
TGCGCCAGCAGTCGGGACGGGAGCTTCAGCACAGATACGCAGTATTTT
CASSRDGSFSTDTQYF
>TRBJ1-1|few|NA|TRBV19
TGTGCCAGTAGTACGGACCGAGTCAAGACCCTAATGGGAGCTTTCTTT
CASSTDRVKTLMGAFF
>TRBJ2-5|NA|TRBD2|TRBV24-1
TGTGCCACCAGTGATGCGGGACTAGCGGGAGTGGCAGAGACCCAGTACTTC
CATSDAGLAGVAETQYF
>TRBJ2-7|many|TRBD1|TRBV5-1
TGCGCCAGCAGCACCCAGGGGGAGAGCTCCTACGAGCAGTACTTC
CASSTQGESSYEQYF
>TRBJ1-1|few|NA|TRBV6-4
TGTGCCAGCAGTGACTCCGCAAGGAGTGGGGGGGCTGAAGCTTTCTTT
CASSDSARSGGAEAFF
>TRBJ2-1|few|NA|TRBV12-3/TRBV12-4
TGTGCCAGCAGTTCTGGCGACAATGAGCAGTTCTTC
CASSSGDNEQFF
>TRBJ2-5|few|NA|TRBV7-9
TGTGCCAGCAGCTCGGGGAAAGAGACCCAGTACTTC
CASSSGKETQYF